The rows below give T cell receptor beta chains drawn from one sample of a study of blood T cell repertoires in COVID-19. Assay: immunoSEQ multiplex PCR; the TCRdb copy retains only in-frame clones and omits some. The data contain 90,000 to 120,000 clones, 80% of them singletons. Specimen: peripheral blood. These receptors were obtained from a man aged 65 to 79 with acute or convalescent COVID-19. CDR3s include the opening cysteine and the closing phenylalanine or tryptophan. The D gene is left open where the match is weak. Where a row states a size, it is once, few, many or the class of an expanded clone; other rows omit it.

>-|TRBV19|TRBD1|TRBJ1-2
TGTGCCACTCCTCGTCCAGGGGGGAACTATGGCTACACCTTC
CATPRPGGNYGYTF
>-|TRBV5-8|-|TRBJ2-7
TGTGCCAGCAGCATACGGGGAAACGAGCAGTACTTC
CASSIRGNEQYF
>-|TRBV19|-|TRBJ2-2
TGTGCCAGTAGTAGCCAGGGGTACTCCGGGGAGCTGTTTTTT
CASSSQGYSGELFF
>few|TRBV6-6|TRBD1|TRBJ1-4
TGTGCCAGCAGGAGGGAGACAGGGGAAAAACTGTTTTTT
CASRRETGEKLFF
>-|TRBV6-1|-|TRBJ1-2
TGTGCCAGCAGTGAATCCGGGGGGCGGACCTATGGCTACACCTTC
CASSESGGRTYGYTF
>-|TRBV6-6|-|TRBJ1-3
TGTGCCAGCAGCGGTGGAAACACCATATATTTT
CASSGGNTIYF
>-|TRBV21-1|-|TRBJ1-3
TGTGCCAGCAGCAAAGTTGGGGGCTTCGACAGGGGCGAAAACACCATATATTTT
CASSKVGGFDRGENTIYF
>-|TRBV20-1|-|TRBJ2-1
TGCAGTGCTACCACTAGCAATGAGCAGTTCTTC
CSATTSNEQFF
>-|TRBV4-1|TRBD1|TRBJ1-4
TGCGCCAGCAGATCGGACAGGGGAAGTTTGACTAATGAAAAACTGTTTTTT
CASRSDRGSLTNEKLFF
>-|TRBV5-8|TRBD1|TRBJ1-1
TGTGCCAGCAGCCTGCCGGGACAGTCGAACACTGAAGCTTTCTTT
CASSLPGQSNTEAFF
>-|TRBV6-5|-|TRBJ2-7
TGTGCCAGCAAGTATATCGGGGGCGAGCAGTACTTC
CASKYIGGEQYF
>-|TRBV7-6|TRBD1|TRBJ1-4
TGTGCCAGCAGCCGCCTGACAGGGGGCAGTGAAAAACTGTTTTTT
CASSRLTGGSEKLFF